The 11 T cell receptor beta chains reported below all come from one sample, sequenced in a study of tumor-infiltrating lymphocytes in primary liver carcinoma. Starting material of 500 to 600 ng total RNA yielded TCR beta cDNA via a constant-region primer. Three-round nested multiplex PCR performed with slightly modified ARM-PCR produced the TCR beta libraries. Researchers ran the first two PCR rounds for roughly 10 cycles each with TRBV1-TRBV30 forward primers and a C-beta reverse primer. TCRdb re-derived calls from the multiplex PCR reads in MiXCR, one entry per CDR3 protein. The sample holds around 330,000 distinct CDR3 sequences, approximately 60% seen once. The source of the blood RNA was unsorted whole blood, and germline DNA was extracted as well. Sample: peripheral blood. The receptors stem from a man in his forties with primary liver carcinoma and hepatitis B virus infection.

The chain uses TRBV11-2 and TRBJ2-3; TRBD2 aligns across 9 bases. Unmatched junction bases numbered 8, after V lost 0 bases and J lost 10 bases. Germline V gives CDR1 SGHAT, CDR2 FQNNGV. This CDR3 spans 15 amino acids. The CDR3 DNA is TGTGCCAGCAGCTTAGATAGCGGGAGTTCCGATGCGCAGTATTTT. Translation gives CASSLDSGSSDAQYF.

This clonotype was seen a single time. A read error may be the cause here, since a much bigger clone is one base away. This rearrangement joins TRBV5-4 to TRBJ1-5, with D possibly TRBD1 on 6 matching bases. With 6 bases removed from V and 4 bases from J, the gap between germline ends came to 14 bases. The germline CDR1 and CDR2 sequences are SGHNT and YYREEE (reference sequence). The CDR3 spans 14 residues. The CDR3 here is CASITGTLNQPQHF. CDR3 nucleotide sequence: TGTGCCAGCATCACCGGGACACTTAATCAGCCCCAGCATTTT.

In regard to this clonotype: A read error is possible here, since a much larger clone lies one base away. The chain recombines TRBV12-3 or TRBV12-4 with TRBJ2-2, with D unresolved. This CDR3 comprises 12 residues. The CDR3 region is CAGSFSPGELFF. The CDR3 DNA is TGTGCCGGCAGTTTCTCCCCCGGGGAGCTGTTTTTT.

This clonotype was found a few times. The rearrangement joins TRBV6-2 or TRBV6-3 to TRBJ1-1; TRBD1 matches at 8 bases. The V segment lost 2 bases and the J segment 4 bases; nucleotides outside the gene matches: 6. The V gene's germline CDR1 is MNHEY and CDR2 SVGEGT. This CDR3 is built from 15 residues. CDR3 residues: CASSYPRGQVTEAFF. CDR3 sequence (DNA): TGTGCCAGCAGTTACCCCAGGGGGCAGGTCACTGAAGCTTTCTTT.

V gene TRBV29-1 combines with J gene TRBJ2-7, with D possibly matching TRBD1 (6 bases). Trimming removed 8 bases at V and 5 bases at J, with 16 bases between. The V gene's germline CDR1 is SQVTM and CDR2 ANQGSEA. The CDR3 length is 12 residues. The CDR3 nucleotides read TGCAGCCCCGGGGACATAGTCCACGAGCAGTACTTC. Translating gives CSPGDIVHEQYF.

The V and J genes are TRBV30 and TRBJ2-7; TRBD2 matches 7 bases. The CDR3 totals 13 residues. CDR1 and CDR2 (germline): GTSNPN, SVGIG (reference sequence). J lost 6 bases, V lost 5 bases, and 10 bases had no gene match. The CDR3 nucleotides read TGTGCCTGGGAACGGGGAGGGCCGGTCGAGCAGTACTTC. Translating gives CAWERGGPVEQYF.

The chain uses TRBV5-1 and TRBJ2-3; D tentatively reads TRBD1 or TRBD2 (5 bases each). The CDR3 runs to 17 residues. The germline V gene has CDR1 SGHRS and CDR2 YFSETQ. The germline V and J ends were trimmed by 4 bases and 5 bases, with 23 bases remaining between them. The CDR3 protein is CASSRDPGQAIGDTQYF. DNA of the CDR3: TGCGCCAGCAGCCGGGACCCGGGGCAAGCCATCGGAGATACGCAGTATTTT.

This clonotype is a singleton in its sample. A read error may produce the germline difference seen at one junction end. Written as DNA, the CDR3 is TGTGCCAGCAGCCAAGTCGGGACCACGCAATATTTT. Translation: CASSQVGTTQYF. V usage is TRBV7-9 and J usage is TRBJ2-3, with D tentatively TRBD1 or TRBD2 (5 bases each). This CDR3 region has 12 residues. CDR1 SEHNR and CDR2 FQNEAQ come from the germline V gene (reference sequence).

This clonotype came up a few times. CDR3 DNA sequence: TGTGCCAGCAGCCGCGGGAACACAGATACGCAGTATTTT. Its translation: CASSRGNTDTQYF. V gene TRBV14 combines with J gene TRBJ2-3, with a weak D call TRBD2 (6 bases). The CDR3 covers 13 residues. Germline-derived CDR1 and CDR2 are SGHDN and FVKESK. V lost 4 bases and J 2 bases, leaving 7 bases between the germline ends.

This clonotype was counted only a few times. The chain combines TRBV6-1 with TRBJ2-1; 9 positions match TRBD1. V was pared by 8 bases and J by 0 bases, with 2 bases of the junction left unmatched. Germline V lookup: CDR1 MNHNS, CDR2 SASEGT. CDR3 size: 14 residues. CDR3 sequence reads: CASGTGSSYNEQFF. CDR3 bases: TGTGCCAGCGGGACAGGGAGCTCCTACAATGAGCAGTTCTTC.

As to this clonotype: Being one base from a much bigger clone, this may be a read error. The V gene is TRBV6-1, the J gene TRBJ2-5; D is uncertain. CDR1 and CDR2 (germline): MNHNS, SASEGT. This CDR3 contains 15 residues. The CDR3 DNA is TGTGCCGGCAGGTTTGCCCCGGGCCCCAAAGAGACCCAGTACTTC. This codes for CAGRFAPGPKETQYF.